This T cell receptor (beta chain) was identified in a study of CD8+CD57+ T cells in acquired aplastic anemia. Notes on this clonotype: The antigen is not known.

Researchers used genomic DNA as the template to profile TCR beta VDJ and CDR3. TCRdb reprocessed the reads via MiXCR and lists one record per CDR3 protein. The sample carries about 210,000 distinct CDR3 sequences, about 37% recorded once. V was trimmed by 2 bases and J by 6 bases, leaving 9 bases between them. The CDR3 totals 13 residues. CDR1 is LGHDT and CDR2 is YNNKEL in the germline V gene (reference sequence). Regarding the study as a whole: Simpson's diversity of CD8+ cells was not significantly different in patients compared with controls. Patients and controls shared over 25 CD8+ CDR3 sequences, highly expressed in patients.

Sample: sorted CD4+, CD8+, or CD8+CD57+ T cells (not recorded which) from PBMCs. This chain links TRBV3-1 with TRBJ2-3; no clear D. The TCR comes from a human donor in good health, serving as a control. Here the CDR3 DNA reads TGTGCCAGCAGCCAATTTTTGGGGGATACGCAGTATTTT. It yields the protein CASSQFLGDTQYF.